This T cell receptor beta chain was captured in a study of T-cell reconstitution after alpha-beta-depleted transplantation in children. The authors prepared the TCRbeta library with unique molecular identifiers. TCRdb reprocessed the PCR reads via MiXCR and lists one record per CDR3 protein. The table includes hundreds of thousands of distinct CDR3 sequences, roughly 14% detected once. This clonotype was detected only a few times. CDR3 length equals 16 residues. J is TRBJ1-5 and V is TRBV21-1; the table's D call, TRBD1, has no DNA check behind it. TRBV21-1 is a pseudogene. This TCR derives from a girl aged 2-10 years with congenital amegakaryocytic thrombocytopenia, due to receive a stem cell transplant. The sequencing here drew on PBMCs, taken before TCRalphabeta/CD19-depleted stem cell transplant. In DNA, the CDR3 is TGTGCCAGCTGTGACGGGGCCCCCTCGGGCAATCAGCCCCAGCATTTT. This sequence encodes CASCDGAPSGNQPQHF.